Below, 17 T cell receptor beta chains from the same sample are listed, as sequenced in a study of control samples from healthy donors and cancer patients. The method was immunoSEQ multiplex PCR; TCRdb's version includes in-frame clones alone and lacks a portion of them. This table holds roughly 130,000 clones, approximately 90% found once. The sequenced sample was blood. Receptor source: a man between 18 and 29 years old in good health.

As DNA, the CDR3 is TGTGCCAGCAGCCAAAGTTGGGGCCAGAGCAATCAGCCCCAGCATTTT. Protein product: CASSQSWGQSNQPQHF. This chain joins TRBV3-1 (or the pseudogene TRBV3-2) and TRBJ1-5, with D possibly being TRBD1 (5 bases). CDR3 size: 16 residues. V shed 2 bases and J shed 1 base, with 12 bases lying between them. The germline V gene encodes CDR1 LGHDT and CDR2 YNNKEL (reference sequence).

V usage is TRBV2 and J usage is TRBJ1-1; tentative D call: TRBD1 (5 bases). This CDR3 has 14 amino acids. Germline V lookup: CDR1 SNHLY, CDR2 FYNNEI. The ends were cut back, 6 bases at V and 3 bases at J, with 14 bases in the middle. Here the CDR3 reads CASSDDRGDTEAFF. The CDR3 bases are TGTGCCAGCAGCGATGACAGAGGAGACACTGAAGCTTTCTTT.

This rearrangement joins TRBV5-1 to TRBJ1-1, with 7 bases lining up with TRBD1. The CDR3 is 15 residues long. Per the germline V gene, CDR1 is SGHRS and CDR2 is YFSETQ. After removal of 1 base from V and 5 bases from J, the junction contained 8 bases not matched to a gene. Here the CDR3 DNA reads TGCGCCAGCAGCTTGACCAGGGGGTTGGAAACTGAAGCTTTCTTT. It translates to CASSLTRGLETEAFF.

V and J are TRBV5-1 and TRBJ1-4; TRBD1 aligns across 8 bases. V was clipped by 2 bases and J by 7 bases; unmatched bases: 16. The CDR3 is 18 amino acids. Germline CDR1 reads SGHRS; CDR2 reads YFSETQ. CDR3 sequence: CASSFYGQGSSVGEKLFF. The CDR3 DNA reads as TGCGCCAGCAGCTTCTACGGACAGGGAAGTAGTGTCGGTGAAAAACTGTTTTTT.

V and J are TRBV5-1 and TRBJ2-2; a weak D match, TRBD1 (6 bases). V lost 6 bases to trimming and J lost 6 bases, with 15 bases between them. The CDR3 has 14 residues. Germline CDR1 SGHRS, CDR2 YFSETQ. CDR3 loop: CASTLQGGSGELFF. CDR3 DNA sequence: TGCGCCAGCACCTTACAGGGCGGTTCCGGGGAGCTGTTTTTT.

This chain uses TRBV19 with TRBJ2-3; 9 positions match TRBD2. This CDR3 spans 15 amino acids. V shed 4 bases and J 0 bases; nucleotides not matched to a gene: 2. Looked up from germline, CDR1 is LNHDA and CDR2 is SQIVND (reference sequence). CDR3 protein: CASSTSGVSTDTQYF. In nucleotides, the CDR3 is TGTGCCAGTAGTACTAGCGGGGTGAGCACAGATACGCAGTATTTT. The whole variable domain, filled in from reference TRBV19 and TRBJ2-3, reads DGGITQSPKYLFRKEGQNVTLSCEQNLNHDAMYWYRQDPGQGLRLIYYSQIVNDFQKGDIAEGYSVSREKKESFPLTVTSAQKNPTAFYLCASSTSGVSTDTQYFGPGTRLTVL.

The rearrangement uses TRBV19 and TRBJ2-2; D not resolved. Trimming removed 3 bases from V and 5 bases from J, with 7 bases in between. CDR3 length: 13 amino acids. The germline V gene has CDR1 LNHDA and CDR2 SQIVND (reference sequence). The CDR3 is CASSIGWTGELFF. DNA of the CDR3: TGTGCCAGTAGTATTGGGTGGACCGGGGAGCTGTTTTTT.

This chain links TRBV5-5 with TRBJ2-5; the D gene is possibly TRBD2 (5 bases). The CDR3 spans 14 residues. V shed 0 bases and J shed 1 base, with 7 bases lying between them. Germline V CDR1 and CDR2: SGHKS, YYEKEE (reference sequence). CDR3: CASSLAAGQETQYF. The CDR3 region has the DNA TGTGCCAGCAGCTTGGCCGCGGGCCAAGAGACCCAGTACTTC.

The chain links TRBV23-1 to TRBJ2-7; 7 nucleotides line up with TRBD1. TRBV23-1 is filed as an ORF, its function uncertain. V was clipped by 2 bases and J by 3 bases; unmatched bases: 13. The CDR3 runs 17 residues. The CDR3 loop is CASSQKPRDSQVYEQYF. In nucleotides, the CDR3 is TGCGCCAGCAGTCAAAAACCAAGGGACAGTCAAGTCTACGAGCAGTACTTC.

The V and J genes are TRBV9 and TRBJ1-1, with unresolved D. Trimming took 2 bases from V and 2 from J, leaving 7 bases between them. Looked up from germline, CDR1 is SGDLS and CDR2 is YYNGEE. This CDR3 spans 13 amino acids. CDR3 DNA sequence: TGTGCCAGCAGCGTCCAATTTAACACTGAAGCTTTCTTT. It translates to CASSVQFNTEAFF.

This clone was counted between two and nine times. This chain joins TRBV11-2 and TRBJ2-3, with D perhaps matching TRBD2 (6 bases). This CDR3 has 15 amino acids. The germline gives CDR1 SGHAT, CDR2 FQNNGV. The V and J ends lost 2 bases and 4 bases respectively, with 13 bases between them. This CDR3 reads CASSLPYAGPDTQYF. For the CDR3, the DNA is TGTGCCAGCAGCTTACCTTATGCGGGACCAGATACGCAGTATTTT. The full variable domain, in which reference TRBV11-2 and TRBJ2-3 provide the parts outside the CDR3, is EAGVAQSPRYKIIEKRQSVAFWCNPISGHATLYWYQQILGQGPKLLIQFQNNGVVDDSQLPKDRFSAERLKGVDSTLKIQPAKLEDSAVYLCASSLPYAGPDTQYFGPGTRLTVL.

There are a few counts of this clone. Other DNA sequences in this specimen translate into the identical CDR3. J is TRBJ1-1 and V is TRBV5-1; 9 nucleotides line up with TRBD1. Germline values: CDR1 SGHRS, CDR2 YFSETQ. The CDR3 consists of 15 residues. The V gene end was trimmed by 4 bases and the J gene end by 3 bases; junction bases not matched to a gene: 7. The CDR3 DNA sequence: TGCGCCAGCAGCCCCTCGGGACAGGGTGACACTGAAGCTTTCTTT. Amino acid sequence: CASSPSGQGDTEAFF.

CDR3 sequence (DNA): TGTGCCAGCAGTGCCGACGGGGTCGATGGCTACACCTTC. This translates into CASSADGVDGYTF. The chain has TRBV12-3 or TRBV12-4 and TRBJ1-2; D not resolved. There are 13 residues in the CDR3. Trimming took off 5 bases at V and 6 bases at J, with 13 bases between the two ends.

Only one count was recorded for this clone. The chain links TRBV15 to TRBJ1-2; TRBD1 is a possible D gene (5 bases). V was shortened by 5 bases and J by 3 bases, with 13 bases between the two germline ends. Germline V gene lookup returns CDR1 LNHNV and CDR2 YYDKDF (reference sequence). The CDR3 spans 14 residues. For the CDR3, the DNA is TGTGCCACCAGCCGGCGGGGCCCGGACTATGGCTACACCTTC. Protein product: CATSRRGPDYGYTF.

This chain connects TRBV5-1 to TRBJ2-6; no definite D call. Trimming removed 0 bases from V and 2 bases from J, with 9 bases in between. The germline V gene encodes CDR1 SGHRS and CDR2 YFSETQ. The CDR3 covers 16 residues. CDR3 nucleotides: TGCGCCAGCAGCTTGGGAGGCAGTCCTGGGGCCAACGTCCTGACTTTC. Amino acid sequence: CASSLGGSPGANVLTF.

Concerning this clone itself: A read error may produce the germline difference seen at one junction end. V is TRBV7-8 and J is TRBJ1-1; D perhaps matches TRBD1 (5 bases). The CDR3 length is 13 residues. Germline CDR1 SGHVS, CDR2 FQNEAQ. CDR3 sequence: CASGFRENTEAFF. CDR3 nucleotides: TGTGCCAGCGGCTTCAGGGAGAACACTGAAGCTTTCTTT.

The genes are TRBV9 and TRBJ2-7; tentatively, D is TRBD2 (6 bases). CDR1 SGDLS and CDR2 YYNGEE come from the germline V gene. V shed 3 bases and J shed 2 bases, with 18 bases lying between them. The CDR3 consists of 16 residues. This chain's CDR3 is CASSATPGDGPYEQYF. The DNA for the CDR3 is TGTGCCAGCAGCGCCACCCCGGGGGACGGACCCTACGAGCAGTACTTC.